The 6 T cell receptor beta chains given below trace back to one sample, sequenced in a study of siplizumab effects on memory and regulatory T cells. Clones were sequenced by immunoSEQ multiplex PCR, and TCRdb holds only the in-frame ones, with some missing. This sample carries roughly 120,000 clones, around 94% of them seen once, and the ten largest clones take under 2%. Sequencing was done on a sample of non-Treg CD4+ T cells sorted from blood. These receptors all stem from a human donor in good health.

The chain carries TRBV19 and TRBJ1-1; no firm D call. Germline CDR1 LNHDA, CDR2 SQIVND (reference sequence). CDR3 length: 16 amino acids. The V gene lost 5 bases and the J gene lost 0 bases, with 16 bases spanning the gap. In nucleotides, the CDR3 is TGTGCCAGTAGTTCCGGTGGACGGTCAATGAACACTGAAGCTTTCTTT. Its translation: CASSSGGRSMNTEAFF.

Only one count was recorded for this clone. The CDR3 is CAWSKGGAGGTEAFF. CDR3 DNA sequence: TGTGCCTGGAGTAAAGGGGGCGCGGGGGGCACTGAAGCTTTCTTT. V is TRBV30 and J is TRBJ1-1, with 7 bases identical to TRBD1. V lost 2 bases to trimming and J lost 4 bases; unmatched junction nucleotides: 10. Germline V gene data show CDR1 as GTSNPN and CDR2 as SVGIG (reference sequence). This CDR3 has 15 residues.

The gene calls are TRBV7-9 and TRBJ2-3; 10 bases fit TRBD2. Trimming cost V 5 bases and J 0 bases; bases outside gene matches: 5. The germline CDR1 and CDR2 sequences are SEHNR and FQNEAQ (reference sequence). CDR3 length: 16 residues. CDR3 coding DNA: TGTGCCAGCAGCGAAGGGACTAGCGCAAGCACAGATACGCAGTATTTT. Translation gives CASSEGTSASTDTQYF.

CDR3 residues: CASSETSGSYNEQFF. The CDR3 DNA follows: TGTGCCAGCAGTGAGACTAGCGGCTCCTACAATGAGCAGTTCTTC. The gene calls are TRBV9 and TRBJ2-1; 9 bases are shared with TRBD2. There are 15 residues in the CDR3. Germline trimming cut 5 bases from V and 0 bases from J; bases unmatched to any gene: 3. The germline V gene encodes CDR1 SGDLS and CDR2 YYNGEE. The full variable domain, with the rest looked up from reference TRBV9 and TRBJ2-1, is DSGVTQTPKHLITATGQRVTLRCSPRSGDLSVYWYQQSLDQGLQFLIQYYNGEERAKGNILERFSAQQFPDLHSELNLSSLELGDSALYFCASSETSGSYNEQFFGPGTRLTVL.

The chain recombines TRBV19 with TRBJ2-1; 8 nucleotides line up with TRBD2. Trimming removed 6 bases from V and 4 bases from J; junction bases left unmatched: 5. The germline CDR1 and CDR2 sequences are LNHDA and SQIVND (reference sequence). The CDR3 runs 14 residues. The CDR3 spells CASRKGGGYNEQFF. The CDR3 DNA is TGTGCCAGTAGAAAGGGCGGGGGGTACAATGAGCAGTTCTTC.

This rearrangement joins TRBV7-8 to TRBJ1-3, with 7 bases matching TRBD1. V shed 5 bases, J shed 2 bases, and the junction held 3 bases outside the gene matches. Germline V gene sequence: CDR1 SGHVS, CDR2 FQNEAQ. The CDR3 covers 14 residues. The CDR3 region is CASSRGQTGNTIYF. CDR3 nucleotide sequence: TGTGCCAGCAGCCGGGGACAGACTGGAAACACCATATATTTT.